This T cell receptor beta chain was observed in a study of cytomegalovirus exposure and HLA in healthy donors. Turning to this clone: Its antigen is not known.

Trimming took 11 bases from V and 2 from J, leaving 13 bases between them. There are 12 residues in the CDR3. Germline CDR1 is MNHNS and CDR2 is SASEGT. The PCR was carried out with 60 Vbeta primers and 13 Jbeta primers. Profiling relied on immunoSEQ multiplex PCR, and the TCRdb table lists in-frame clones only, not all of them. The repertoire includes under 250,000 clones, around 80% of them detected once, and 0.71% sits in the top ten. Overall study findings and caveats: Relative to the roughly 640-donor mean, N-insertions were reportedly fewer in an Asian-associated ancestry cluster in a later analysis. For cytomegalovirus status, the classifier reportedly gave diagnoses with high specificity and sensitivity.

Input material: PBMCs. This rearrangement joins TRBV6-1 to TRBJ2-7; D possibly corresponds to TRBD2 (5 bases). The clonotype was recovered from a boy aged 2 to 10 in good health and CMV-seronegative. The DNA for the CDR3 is TGTGCCTCTGCGGGTTTTCCCTACGAGCAGTACTTC. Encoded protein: CASAGFPYEQYF.